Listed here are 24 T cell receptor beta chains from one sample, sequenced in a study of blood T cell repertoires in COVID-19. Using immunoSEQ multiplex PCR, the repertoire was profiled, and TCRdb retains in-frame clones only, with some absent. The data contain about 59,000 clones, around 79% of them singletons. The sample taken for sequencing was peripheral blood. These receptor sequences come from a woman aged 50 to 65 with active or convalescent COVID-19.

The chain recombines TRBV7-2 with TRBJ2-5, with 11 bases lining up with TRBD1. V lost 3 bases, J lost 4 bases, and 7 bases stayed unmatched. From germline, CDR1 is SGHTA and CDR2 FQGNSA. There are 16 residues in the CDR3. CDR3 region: CASSFGPGQGVETQYF. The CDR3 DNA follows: TGTGCCAGCAGCTTCGGTCCGGGACAGGGGGTAGAGACCCAGTACTTC.

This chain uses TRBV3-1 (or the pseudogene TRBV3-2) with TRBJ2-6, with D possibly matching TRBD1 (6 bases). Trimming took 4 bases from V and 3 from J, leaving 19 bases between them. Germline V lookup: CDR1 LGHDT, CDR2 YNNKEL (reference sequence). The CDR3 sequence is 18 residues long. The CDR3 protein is CASSRHAGASFGANVLTF. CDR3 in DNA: TGTGCCAGCAGCCGTCACGCAGGGGCATCCTTTGGGGCCAACGTCCTGACTTTC.

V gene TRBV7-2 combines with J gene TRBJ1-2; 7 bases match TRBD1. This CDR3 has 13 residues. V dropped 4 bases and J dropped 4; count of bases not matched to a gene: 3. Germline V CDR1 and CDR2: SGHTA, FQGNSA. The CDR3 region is CASSSTGIYGYTF. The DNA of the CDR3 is TGTGCCAGCAGCTCGACAGGGATCTATGGCTACACCTTC.

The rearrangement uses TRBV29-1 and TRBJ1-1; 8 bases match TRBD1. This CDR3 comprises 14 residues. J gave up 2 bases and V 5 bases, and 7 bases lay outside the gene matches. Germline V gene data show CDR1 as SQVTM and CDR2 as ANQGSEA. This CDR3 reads CSVQLGQANTEAFF. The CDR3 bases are TGCAGCGTTCAGCTGGGACAGGCAAACACTGAAGCTTTCTTT.

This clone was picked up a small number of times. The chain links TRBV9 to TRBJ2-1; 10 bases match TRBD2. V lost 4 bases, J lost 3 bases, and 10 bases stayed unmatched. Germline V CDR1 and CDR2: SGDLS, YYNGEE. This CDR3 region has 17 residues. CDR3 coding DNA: TGTGCCAGCAGCTATTCTCCTAGCGGGGGAATCTACAATGAGCAGTTCTTC. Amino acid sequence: CASSYSPSGGIYNEQFF.

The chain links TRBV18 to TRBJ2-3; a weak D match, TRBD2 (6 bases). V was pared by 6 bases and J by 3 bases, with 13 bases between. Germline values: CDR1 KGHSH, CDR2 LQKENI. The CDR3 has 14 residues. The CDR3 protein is CASSYAGRTDTQYF. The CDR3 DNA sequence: TGTGCCAGCTCCTATGCGGGGCGGACAGATACGCAGTATTTT.

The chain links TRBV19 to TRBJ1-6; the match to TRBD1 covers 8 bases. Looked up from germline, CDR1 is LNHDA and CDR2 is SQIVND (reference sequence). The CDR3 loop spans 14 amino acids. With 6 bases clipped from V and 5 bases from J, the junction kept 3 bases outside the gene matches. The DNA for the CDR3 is TGTGCCAGTAGAGGACAGGGCCATAATTCACCCCTCCACTTT. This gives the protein CASRGQGHNSPLHF.

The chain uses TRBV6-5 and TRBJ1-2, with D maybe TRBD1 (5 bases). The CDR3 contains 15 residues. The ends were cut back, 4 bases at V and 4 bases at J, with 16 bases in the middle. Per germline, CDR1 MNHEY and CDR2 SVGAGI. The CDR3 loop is CASSSSPGSPYGYTF. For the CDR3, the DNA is TGTGCCAGCAGTTCGAGTCCAGGGTCGCCCTATGGCTACACCTTC.

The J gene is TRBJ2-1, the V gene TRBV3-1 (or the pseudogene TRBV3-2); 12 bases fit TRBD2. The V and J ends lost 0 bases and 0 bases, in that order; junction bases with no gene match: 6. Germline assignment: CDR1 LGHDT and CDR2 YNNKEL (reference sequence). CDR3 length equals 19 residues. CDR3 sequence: CASSQERGTSGFSYNEQFF. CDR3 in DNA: TGTGCCAGCAGCCAAGAAAGAGGGACTAGCGGGTTCTCCTACAATGAGCAGTTCTTC.

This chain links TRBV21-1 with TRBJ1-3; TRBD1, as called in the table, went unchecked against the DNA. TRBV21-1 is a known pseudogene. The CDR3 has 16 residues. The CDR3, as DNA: TGTGCCAGCAGCTTCCCGTCGGACAACAGCGGAAACACCATATATTTT. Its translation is CASSFPSDNSGNTIYF.

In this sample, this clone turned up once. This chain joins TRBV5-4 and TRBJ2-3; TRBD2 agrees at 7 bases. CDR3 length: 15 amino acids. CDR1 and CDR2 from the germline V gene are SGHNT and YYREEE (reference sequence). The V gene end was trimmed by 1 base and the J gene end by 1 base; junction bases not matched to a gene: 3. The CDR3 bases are TGTGCCAGCAGCTTGATCACTAGCGGCACAGATACGCAGTATTTT. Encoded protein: CASSLITSGTDTQYF. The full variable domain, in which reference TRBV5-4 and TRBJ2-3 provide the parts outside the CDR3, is ETGVTQSPTHLIKTRGQQVTLRCSSQSGHNTVSWYQQALGQGPQFIFQYYREEENGRGNFPPRFSGLQFPNYSSELNVNALELDDSALYLCASSLITSGTDTQYFGPGTRLTVL.

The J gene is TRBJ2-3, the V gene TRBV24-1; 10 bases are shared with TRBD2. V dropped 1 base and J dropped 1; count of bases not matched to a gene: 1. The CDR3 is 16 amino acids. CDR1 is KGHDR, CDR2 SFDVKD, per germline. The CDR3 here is CATSDLSGRGTDTQYF. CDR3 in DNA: TGTGCCACCAGTGATTTAAGCGGGAGGGGCACAGATACGCAGTATTTT.

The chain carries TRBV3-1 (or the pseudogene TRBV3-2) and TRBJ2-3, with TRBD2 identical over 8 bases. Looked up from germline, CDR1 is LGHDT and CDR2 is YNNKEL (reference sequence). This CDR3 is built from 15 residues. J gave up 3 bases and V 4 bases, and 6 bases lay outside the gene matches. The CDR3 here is CASSRGTRLTDTQYF. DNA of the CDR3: TGTGCCAGCAGCCGCGGGACTAGACTAACAGATACGCAGTATTTT.

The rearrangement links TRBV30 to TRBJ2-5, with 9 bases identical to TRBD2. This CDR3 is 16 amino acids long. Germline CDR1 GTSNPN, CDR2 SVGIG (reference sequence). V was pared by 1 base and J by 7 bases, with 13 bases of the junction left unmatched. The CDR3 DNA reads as TGTGCCTGGAGTGCTGACGGGACTAGCCGGGGGGGGACCCAGTACTTC. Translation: CAWSADGTSRGGTQYF.

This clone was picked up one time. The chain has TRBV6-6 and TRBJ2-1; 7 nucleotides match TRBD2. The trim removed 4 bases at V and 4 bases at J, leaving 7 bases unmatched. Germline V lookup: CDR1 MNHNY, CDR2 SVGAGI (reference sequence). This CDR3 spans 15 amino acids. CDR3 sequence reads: CASSFPAGPYNEQFF. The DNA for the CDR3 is TGTGCCAGCAGTTTCCCAGCGGGACCTTACAATGAGCAGTTCTTC.

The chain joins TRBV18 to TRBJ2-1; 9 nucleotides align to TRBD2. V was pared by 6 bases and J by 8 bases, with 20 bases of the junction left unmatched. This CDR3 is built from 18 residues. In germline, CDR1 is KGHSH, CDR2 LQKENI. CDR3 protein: CASSQYPVWAGGPDEQFF. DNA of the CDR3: TGTGCCAGCTCCCAATACCCGGTCTGGGCGGGAGGGCCTGATGAGCAGTTCTTC.

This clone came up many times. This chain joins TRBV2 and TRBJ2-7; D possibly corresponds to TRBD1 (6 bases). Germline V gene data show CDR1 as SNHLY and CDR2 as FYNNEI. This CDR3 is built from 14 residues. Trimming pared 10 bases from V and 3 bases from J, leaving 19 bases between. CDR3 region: CAISFPGTSYEQYF. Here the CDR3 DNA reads TGTGCCATCTCGTTTCCGGGGACAAGCTACGAGCAGTACTTC.

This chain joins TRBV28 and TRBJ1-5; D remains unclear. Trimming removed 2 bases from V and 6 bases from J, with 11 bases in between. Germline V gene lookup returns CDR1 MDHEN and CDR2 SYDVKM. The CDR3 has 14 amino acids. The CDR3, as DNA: TGTGCCAGCAGTTTAGGTGGGCTTGGTCAGCCCCAGCATTTT. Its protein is CASSLGGLGQPQHF.

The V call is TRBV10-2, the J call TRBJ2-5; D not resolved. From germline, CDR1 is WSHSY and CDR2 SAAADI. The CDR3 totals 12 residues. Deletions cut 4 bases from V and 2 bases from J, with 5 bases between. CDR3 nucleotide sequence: TGCGCCAGCAGTGTATCGCAAGAGACCCAGTACTTC. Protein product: CASSVSQETQYF.

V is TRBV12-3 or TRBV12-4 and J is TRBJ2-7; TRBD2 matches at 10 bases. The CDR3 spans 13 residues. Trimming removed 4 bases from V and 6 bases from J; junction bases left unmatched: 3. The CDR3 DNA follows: TGTGCCAGCAGTTCGAGCGGGAGGGTCGAGCAGTACTTC. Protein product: CASSSSGRVEQYF.

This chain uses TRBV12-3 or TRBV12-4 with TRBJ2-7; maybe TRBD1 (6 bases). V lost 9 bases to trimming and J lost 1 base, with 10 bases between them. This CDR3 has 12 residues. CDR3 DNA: TGTGCCAGTGCGGACAGTTCCTACGAGCAGTACTTC. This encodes CASADSSYEQYF.

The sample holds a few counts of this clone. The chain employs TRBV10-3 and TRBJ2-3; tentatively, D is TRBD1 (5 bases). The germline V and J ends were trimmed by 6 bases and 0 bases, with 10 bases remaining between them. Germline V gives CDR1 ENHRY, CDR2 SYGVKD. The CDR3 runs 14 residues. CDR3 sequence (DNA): TGTGCCATCAGGACGACAGCAAGCACAGATACGCAGTATTTT. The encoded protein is CAIRTTASTDTQYF.

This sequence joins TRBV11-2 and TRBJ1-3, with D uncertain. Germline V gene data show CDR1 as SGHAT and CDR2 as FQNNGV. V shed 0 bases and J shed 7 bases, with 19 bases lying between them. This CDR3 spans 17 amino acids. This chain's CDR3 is CASSLEGERQSRNTIYF. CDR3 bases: TGTGCCAGCAGCTTAGAGGGTGAAAGGCAAAGCAGGAACACCATATATTTT.

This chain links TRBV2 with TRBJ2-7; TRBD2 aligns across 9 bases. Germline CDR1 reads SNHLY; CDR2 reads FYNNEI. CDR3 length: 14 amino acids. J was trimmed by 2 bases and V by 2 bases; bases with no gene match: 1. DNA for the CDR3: TGTGCCAGCAGTGAAAAGCGGGAGGCCTACGAGCAGTACTTC. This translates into CASSEKREAYEQYF. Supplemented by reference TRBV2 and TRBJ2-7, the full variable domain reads EPEVTQTPSHQVTQMGQEVILRCVPISNHLYFYWYRQILGQKVEFLVSFYNNEISEKSEIFDDQFSVERPDGSNFTLKIRSTKLEDSAMYFCASSEKREAYEQYFGPGTRLTVT.